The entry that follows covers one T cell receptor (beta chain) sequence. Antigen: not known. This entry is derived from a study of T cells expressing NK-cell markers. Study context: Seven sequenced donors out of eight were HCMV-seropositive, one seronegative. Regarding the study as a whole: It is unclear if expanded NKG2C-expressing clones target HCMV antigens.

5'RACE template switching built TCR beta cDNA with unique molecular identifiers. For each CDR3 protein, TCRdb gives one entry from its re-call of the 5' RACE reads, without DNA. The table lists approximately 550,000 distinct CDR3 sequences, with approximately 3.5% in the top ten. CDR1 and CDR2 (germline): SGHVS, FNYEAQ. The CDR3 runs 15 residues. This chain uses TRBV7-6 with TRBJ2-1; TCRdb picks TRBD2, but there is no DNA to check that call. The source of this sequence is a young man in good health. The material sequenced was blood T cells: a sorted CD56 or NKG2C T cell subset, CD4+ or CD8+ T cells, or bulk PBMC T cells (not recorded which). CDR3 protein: CASSLEGPGYNEQFF.